The table lists the clone carrying this T cell receptor (beta chain) with a few counts. What it recognizes is unknown. These data are taken from a study of beta chain features in type 1 diabetes. General study results and limits: All four CD4+ subsets of Type 1 diabetes patients contained TCRB CDR3s that were moderately but significantly shorter.

Germline lookup yields CDR1 GTSNPN and CDR2 SVGIG (reference sequence). Trimming removed 8 bases from V and 1 base from J; junction bases left unmatched: 10. This CDR3 has 14 residues. The investigators reverse transcribed all of the isolated RNA, so they sequenced expressed TCRB transcripts. Profiled with immunoSEQ multiplex PCR; TCRdb holds only in-frame clones, not every one. The sample lists 150,000 or so clones, roughly 60% occurring once. The V gene is TRBV30, the J gene TRBJ2-7; 8 bases fit TRBD2. The TCR originated in a man aged 30 to 39 with type 1 diabetes. Sequences were obtained from naive CD4+ T cells from blood. CDR3 nucleotides: TGTGCCGCTTCGGGAGGGCTAATGTCCTACGAGCAGTACTTC. It specifies CAASGGLMSYEQYF.